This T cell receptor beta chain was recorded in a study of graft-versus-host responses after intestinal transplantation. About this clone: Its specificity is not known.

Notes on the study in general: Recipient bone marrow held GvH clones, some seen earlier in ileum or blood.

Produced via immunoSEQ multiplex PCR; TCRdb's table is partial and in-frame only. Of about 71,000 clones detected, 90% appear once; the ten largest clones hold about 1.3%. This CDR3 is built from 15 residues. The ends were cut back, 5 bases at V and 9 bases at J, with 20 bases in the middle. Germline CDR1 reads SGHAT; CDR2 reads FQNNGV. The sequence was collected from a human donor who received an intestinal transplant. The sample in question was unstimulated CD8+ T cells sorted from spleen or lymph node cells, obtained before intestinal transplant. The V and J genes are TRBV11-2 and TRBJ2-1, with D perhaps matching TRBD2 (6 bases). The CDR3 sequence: CASSAYRAPGSEQFF. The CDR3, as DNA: TGTGCCAGCAGCGCCTACCGGGCCCCCGGGAGTGAGCAGTTCTTC.